Below are 29 T cell receptor beta chains sequenced from a single sample in a study of OX40 agonist ivuxolimab in advanced cancers. Only in-frame clones appear in the TCRdb table, and some are missing; sequencing was by immunoSEQ multiplex PCR. The sample carries tens of thousands of clones, roughly 80% recorded once. Source: CD4+ or CD8+ T cells sorted from blood, taken in a trial of the OX40 agonist ivuxolimab. The receptor source for this set is an adult with an advanced solid tumor such as melanoma, head and neck, liver or kidney cancer.

The V and J genes are TRBV2 and TRBJ1-5; D gene uncertain. Trimming stripped 2 bases from V and 0 bases from J, with 2 bases between. Germline CDR1 SNHLY, CDR2 FYNNEI. This CDR3 has 13 amino acids. Here the CDR3 reads CASSENSNQPQHF. The DNA of the CDR3 is TGTGCCAGCAGTGAAAATAGCAATCAGCCCCAGCATTTT.

This clone was picked up a small number of times. V and J are TRBV10-3 and TRBJ1-5; D possibly corresponds to TRBD1 (6 bases). V lost 6 bases, J lost 1 base, and 10 bases lay in between. In germline, CDR1 is ENHRY, CDR2 SYGVKD. The CDR3 is 14 amino acids. CDR3 DNA sequence: TGTGCCATCAGCCAGGGACACAGCAATCAGCCCCAGCATTTT. The encoded protein is CAISQGHSNQPQHF.

This sequence joins TRBV5-4 and TRBJ1-2; the D is unclear. Between the trimmed V and J ends, which lost 6 bases and 3 bases, there was a span of 0 bases. The CDR3 covers 9 residues. The germline V gene has CDR1 SGHNT and CDR2 YYREEE (reference sequence). DNA of the CDR3: TGTGCCAGCAACTATGGCTACACCTTC. Its protein is CASNYGYTF.

This sequence joins TRBV7-8 and TRBJ1-2; D gene uncertain. V lost 5 bases to trimming and J lost 4 bases, with 8 bases between them. Germline CDR1 and CDR2: SGHVS and FQNEAQ. This CDR3 has 12 residues. For the CDR3, the DNA is TGTGCCAGCAGCCAATCCTCCTATGGCTACACCTTC. This encodes CASSQSSYGYTF.

The V call is TRBV19, the J call TRBJ1-2; D is undetermined. Trimming pared 7 bases from V and 3 bases from J, leaving 12 bases between. Germline CDR1 and CDR2: LNHDA and SQIVND (reference sequence). The CDR3 has 13 amino acids. CDR3 bases: TGTGCCAGTACGGCAGCCTACCACTATGGCTACACCTTC. Residues: CASTAAYHYGYTF.

The rearrangement joins TRBV14 to TRBJ2-7; TRBD1 might be the D (7 bases). The length of the CDR3 is 16 residues. Trimming cost V 7 bases and J 0 bases, with 19 bases left between them. The germline CDR1 and CDR2 sequences are SGHDN and FVKESK. The CDR3 loop reads CASNHGGTDNSYEQYF. The CDR3 DNA reads as TGTGCCAGCAACCACGGCGGGACAGATAACTCCTACGAGCAGTACTTC.

This chain joins TRBV7-6 and TRBJ2-3, with 8 bases lining up with TRBD1. CDR1 is SGHVS and CDR2 is FNYEAQ in the germline V gene. Trimming removed 5 bases from V and 5 bases from J; junction bases left unmatched: 15. CDR3 length equals 17 residues. The CDR3 DNA sequence: TGTGCCAGCAGCCCCCGAGGACAGGGCGTACCCTTAGATACGCAGTATTTT. It specifies CASSPRGQGVPLDTQYF. The entire variable domain, with the rest obtained from reference TRBV7-6 and TRBJ2-3, is as follows: GAGVSQSPRYKVTKRGQDVALRCDPISGHVSLYWYRQALGQGPEFLTYFNYEAQQDKSGLPNDRFSAERPEGSISTLTIQRTEQRDSAMYRCASSPRGQGVPLDTQYFGPGTRLTVL.

The rearrangement joins TRBV21-1 to TRBJ1-6; the D call of TRBD1 is as the table states it, not checked on the DNA. TRBV21-1 is recorded as a pseudogene. This CDR3 has 17 amino acids. The CDR3 loop reads CASSKRPQGLWGSPLHF. The CDR3 DNA follows: TGTGCCAGCAGCAAAAGGCCCCAGGGGCTTTGGGGTTCACCCCTCCACTTT.

In its sample, this clone was seen a few times. The J gene is TRBJ1-3, the V gene TRBV30; D is ambiguous. Per the germline V gene, CDR1 is GTSNPN and CDR2 is SVGIG (reference sequence). Trimming cost V 2 bases and J 0 bases, with 11 bases left between them. The CDR3 covers 15 residues. The CDR3 loop reads CAWSQGRSSGNTIYF. The DNA for the CDR3 is TGTGCCTGGAGTCAAGGACGGAGCTCTGGAAACACCATATATTTT. Full variable domain (missing parts from reference TRBV30 and TRBJ1-3): SQTIHQWPATLVQPVGSPLSLECTVEGTSNPNLYWYRQAAGRGLQLLFYSVGIGQISSEVPQNLSASRPQDRQFILSSKKLLLSDSGFYLCAWSQGRSSGNTIYFGEGSWLTVV.

The CDR3 region has the DNA TGTGCCAGCAGCGGTAGACAGGGGGTGGGGTACTATGGCTACACCTTC. This sequence encodes CASSGRQGVGYYGYTF. V and J are TRBV7-2 and TRBJ1-2; 9 bases map to TRBD1. The germline gives CDR1 SGHTA, CDR2 FQGNSA. The CDR3 has 16 amino acids. After removal of 5 bases from V and 3 bases from J, the junction contained 10 bases not matched to a gene.

This clone appeared a few times. This chain joins TRBV11-3 and TRBJ2-2; TRBD1 agrees at 9 bases. In germline, CDR1 is SGHNT, CDR2 YENEEA. This CDR3 contains 18 residues. Trimming cost V 0 bases and J 5 bases; bases outside gene matches: 10. As DNA, the CDR3 is TGTGCCAGCAGCTTAGATCAAGGCGGGACAGGGAATACCGGGGAGCTGTTTTTT. It specifies CASSLDQGGTGNTGELFF.

V and J are TRBV2 and TRBJ1-4, with D perhaps matching TRBD1 (6 bases). This CDR3 contains 14 residues. V gave up 8 bases and J gave up 5 bases, with 15 bases separating them. Germline V lookup: CDR1 SNHLY, CDR2 FYNNEI. The CDR3 DNA is TGTGCCAGCTCTTCGGGACAAGTAAATGAAAAACTGTTTTTT. The encoded protein is CASSSGQVNEKLFF. Using reference TRBV2 and TRBJ1-4 for the parts outside the CDR3, the full variable domain is EPEVTQTPSHQVTQMGQEVILRCVPISNHLYFYWYRQILGQKVEFLVSFYNNEISEKSEIFDDQFSVERPDGSNFTLKIRSTKLEDSAMYFCASSSGQVNEKLFFGSGTQLSVL.

This sequence joins TRBV11-1 and TRBJ2-2; tentatively, D is TRBD1 (5 bases). From germline, CDR1 is SGHAT and CDR2 FQDESV (reference sequence). The CDR3 runs to 13 residues. Trimming left V 6 bases short and J 7 bases short, with 12 bases between. The CDR3 sequence is CASSQRGNGELFF. The CDR3 bases are TGTGCCAGCAGTCAAAGGGGTAACGGGGAGCTGTTTTTT.

The chain links TRBV5-1 to TRBJ2-7; TRBD1 matches at 8 bases. The junction had 18 bases not matched to a gene; V was cut back by 3 bases and J by 1 base. The germline V gene has CDR1 SGHRS and CDR2 YFSETQ. The CDR3 contains 19 residues. As DNA, the CDR3 is TGCGCCAGCAGCTCGACCCCGTATCAGGGGGCATCTAGTTCCTACGAGCAGTACTTC. Protein product: CASSSTPYQGASSSYEQYF.

The V call is TRBV6-4, the J call TRBJ2-7; no clear D gene. Trimming cost V 3 bases and J 4 bases, with 4 bases left between them. In germline, CDR1 is MRHNA, CDR2 SNTAGT. There are 11 residues in the CDR3. The CDR3 loop is CASSEGYEQYF. The CDR3 DNA is TGTGCCAGCAGTGAGGGGTACGAGCAGTACTTC.

The chain has TRBV28 and TRBJ2-1, with TRBD2 matching over 14 bases. Germline CDR1 MDHEN, CDR2 SYDVKM. The CDR3 sequence is 14 residues long. V dropped 8 bases and J dropped 7; count of bases not matched to a gene: 4. Here the CDR3 reads CASRLAGGINEQFF. In DNA, the CDR3 is TGTGCCAGCCGACTAGCGGGGGGGATTAATGAGCAGTTCTTC.

This clone appeared once. V is TRBV9 and J is TRBJ2-3; 12 bases match TRBD2. The CDR3 runs 18 residues. Germline lookup yields CDR1 SGDLS and CDR2 YYNGEE. V shed 1 base, J shed 4 bases, and the junction held 10 bases outside the gene matches. The CDR3 sequence: CASSVRSSGGARADTQYF. The CDR3 bases are TGTGCCAGCAGCGTACGGTCTAGCGGGGGGGCCAGGGCAGATACGCAGTATTTT.

J is TRBJ2-5 and V is TRBV10-3; maybe TRBD2 (6 bases). CDR3 size: 15 residues. V shed 4 bases and J shed 5 bases, with 17 bases lying between them. The germline V gene has CDR1 ENHRY and CDR2 SYGVKD. CDR3 bases: TGTGCCATCAGTGGGGGACTCAGGGAGGAGGAGACCCAGTACTTC. It codes for CAISGGLREEETQYF.

The chain recombines TRBV27 with TRBJ2-7; perhaps TRBD1 as D (5 bases). Germline V gives CDR1 MNHEY, CDR2 SMNVEV (reference sequence). With 1 base removed from V and 6 bases from J, the gap between germline ends came to 16 bases. This CDR3 comprises 15 residues. The CDR3, as DNA: TGTGCCAGCAGTTTATTTTCGACAGAGGCCCCCGAGCAGTACTTC. Translation: CASSLFSTEAPEQYF.

The chain employs TRBV7-9 and TRBJ2-7; D tentatively fits TRBD1 or TRBD2 (6 bases each). V dropped 8 bases and J dropped 0 bases, with 17 bases sitting between them. Germline V gene data show CDR1 as SEHNR and CDR2 as FQNEAQ (reference sequence). The length of the CDR3 is 15 residues. The DNA for the CDR3 is TGTGCCAGCGGGGTGGGGGGCAGGAGCTCCTACGAGCAGTACTTC. Protein sequence: CASGVGGRSSYEQYF.

This rearrangement joins TRBV11-2 to TRBJ2-3, with 9 bases fitting TRBD2. V dropped 2 bases and J dropped 0; count of bases not matched to a gene: 6. This CDR3 contains 17 residues. In germline, CDR1 is SGHAT, CDR2 FQNNGV. The CDR3 region has the DNA TGTGCCAGCAGCTTACTAGCGGGGTCTACTAGCACAGATACGCAGTATTTT. Amino acids: CASSLLAGSTSTDTQYF.

This chain's CDR3 is CASSAGDYGYTF. CDR3 nucleotides: TGTGCCAGCAGTGCGGGGGACTATGGCTACACCTTC. This sequence joins TRBV6-4 and TRBJ1-2; the D gene is possibly TRBD1 (5 bases). Germline-derived CDR1 and CDR2 are MRHNA and SNTAGT. V was pared by 4 bases and J by 3 bases, with 6 bases between. The CDR3 length is 12 residues.

The chain recombines TRBV6-5 with TRBJ2-5; D is possibly TRBD2 (5 bases). CDR1 is MNHEY, CDR2 SVGAGI, per germline. Trimming left V 6 bases short and J 6 bases short, with 8 bases between. The CDR3 sequence is 11 residues long. The CDR3 DNA is TGTGCCAGCAGGGACTCGAAGACCCAGTACTTC. As protein: CASRDSKTQYF.

The chain recombines TRBV29-1 with TRBJ1-1; TRBD1 matches at 7 bases. The CDR3 loop spans 14 amino acids. Per germline, CDR1 SQVTM and CDR2 ANQGSEA. The ends lost 1 base at V and 3 bases at J; junction bases unmatched: 5. CDR3 region: CSVEVTTGDTEAFF. CDR3 nucleotides: TGCAGCGTTGAAGTCACAACAGGGGACACTGAAGCTTTCTTT.

This chain connects TRBV6-5 to TRBJ1-1, with unresolved D. The length of the CDR3 is 13 residues. V lost 2 bases to trimming and J lost 1 base, with 5 bases between them. In germline, CDR1 is MNHEY, CDR2 SVGAGI. This CDR3 reads CASSYNRNTEAFF. In DNA, the CDR3 is TGTGCCAGCAGTTACAACCGGAACACTGAAGCTTTCTTT.

The chain has TRBV25-1 and TRBJ1-6; 10 positions match TRBD1. The trim removed 2 bases at V and 7 bases at J, leaving 2 bases unmatched. The CDR3 length is 15 residues. Per germline, CDR1 MGHDK and CDR2 SYGVNS. The CDR3 spells CASSEGQGENSPLHF. The DNA for the CDR3 is TGTGCCAGCAGTGAAGGACAGGGGGAGAATTCACCCCTCCACTTT.

The chain links TRBV5-4 to TRBJ1-3, with 9 bases lining up with TRBD1. CDR1 is SGHNT, CDR2 YYREEE, per germline (reference sequence). V gave up 6 bases and J gave up 4 bases; unmatched junction bases: 8. The CDR3 is made up of 15 amino acids. The chain's CDR3 is CASNPRTGAGNTIYF. CDR3 bases: TGTGCCAGCAACCCGCGGACAGGGGCCGGAAACACCATATATTTT.

V usage is TRBV19 and J usage is TRBJ2-1, with 8 bases matching TRBD2. The CDR3 extends over 16 amino acids. The junction had 7 bases not matched to a gene; V was cut back by 5 bases and J by 1 base. Germline V gene sequence: CDR1 LNHDA, CDR2 SQIVND (reference sequence). CDR3 nucleotides: TGTGCCAGTAGTTCCTTAGCGGGGATTTCCTACAATGAGCAGTTCTTC. Translation gives CASSSLAGISYNEQFF.

In this sample, this clone turned up a few times. The rearrangement joins TRBV29-1 to TRBJ2-7, with 9 bases aligning to TRBD1. CDR1 and CDR2 from the germline V gene are SQVTM and ANQGSEA. V dropped 1 base and J dropped 3; count of bases not matched to a gene: 4. The CDR3 has 14 residues. CDR3 DNA sequence: TGCAGCGTTGAAGTCGGGGACAGGGTCTACGAGCAGTACTTC. As protein: CSVEVGDRVYEQYF.